This TCR beta chain was captured by sequencing in a study of control samples from healthy donors and cancer patients. Germline V lookup: CDR1 SGHRS, CDR2 YFSETQ. V lost 3 bases, J lost 12 bases, and 14 bases stayed unmatched. The CDR3 is 15 amino acids. Assay: immunoSEQ multiplex PCR; the TCRdb copy retains only in-frame clones and omits some. Of fewer than 25,000 clones listed, more than 75% were seen once; the top ten hold more than 8%. The sequenced material came from PBMCs. The sequence derives from a woman between 55 and 75 years old with head and neck cancer. The V and J genes are TRBV5-1 and TRBJ1-2, with 10 positions matching TRBD1. The CDR3 DNA sequence: TGCGCCAGCAGCTCTGATCCCGGGACAGGGGAAGGGGACACCTTC. It encodes CASSSDPGTGEGDTF.